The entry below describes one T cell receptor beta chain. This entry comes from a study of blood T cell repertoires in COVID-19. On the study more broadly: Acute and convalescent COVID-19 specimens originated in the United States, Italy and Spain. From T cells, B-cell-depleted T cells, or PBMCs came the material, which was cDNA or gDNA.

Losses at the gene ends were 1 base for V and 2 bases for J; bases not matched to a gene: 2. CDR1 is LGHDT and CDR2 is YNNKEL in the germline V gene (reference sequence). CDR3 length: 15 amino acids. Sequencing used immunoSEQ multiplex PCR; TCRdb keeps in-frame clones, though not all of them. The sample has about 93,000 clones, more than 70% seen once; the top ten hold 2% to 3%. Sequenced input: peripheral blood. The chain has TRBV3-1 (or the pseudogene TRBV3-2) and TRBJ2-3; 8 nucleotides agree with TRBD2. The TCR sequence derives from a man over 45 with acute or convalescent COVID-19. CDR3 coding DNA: TGTGCCAGCAGCCAAGCGGGGGGGCCCACAGATACGCAGTATTTT. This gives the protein CASSQAGGPTDTQYF.